Listed here are 26 T cell receptor beta chains from one sample, sequenced in a study of T cell changes during pregnancy in multiple sclerosis. Using immunoSEQ multiplex PCR, the repertoire was profiled, and TCRdb retains in-frame clones only, with some absent. Among some 43,000 clones listed, 85% to 90% were seen once. This specimen consisted of peripheral blood, obtained in the first trimester of pregnancy. These TCRs come from a female donor in good health, enrolled as a control in a pregnancy study.

The chain joins TRBV28 to TRBJ2-7; D gene ambiguous. The CDR3 has 13 residues. CDR1 is MDHEN, CDR2 SYDVKM, per germline. The V end was cut by 5 bases, the J end by 0 bases, with 8 bases between. The CDR3 sequence: CASSVRGSYEQYF. The DNA for the CDR3 is TGTGCCAGCAGTGTTAGAGGCTCCTACGAGCAGTACTTC.

This chain joins TRBV2 and TRBJ1-2, with 8 bases that match TRBD1. The CDR3 contains 14 residues. The germline gives CDR1 SNHLY, CDR2 FYNNEI. With 5 bases clipped from V and 3 bases from J, the junction kept 5 bases outside the gene matches. In nucleotides, the CDR3 is TGTGCCAGCAGTCGCCAGGGGGCGGACTATGGCTACACCTTC. This translates into CASSRQGADYGYTF.

The chain joins TRBV10-3 to TRBJ2-1, with 8 bases identical to TRBD2. This CDR3 region has 14 residues. Looked up from germline, CDR1 is ENHRY and CDR2 is SYGVKD. V shed 3 bases, J shed 3 bases, and the junction held 1 base outside the gene matches. The CDR3 nucleotides are TGTGCCATCAGTGATAGCGGGGACTACAATGAGCAGTTCTTC. Translating it yields CAISDSGDYNEQFF.

The chain carries TRBV5-7 and TRBJ2-7; 7 nucleotides align to TRBD1. TRBV5-7 is labeled an ORF, and its function is uncertain. V lost 2 bases and J lost 2; bases outside the gene matches: 7. The CDR3 contains 15 residues. In DNA form, the CDR3 reads TGTGCCAGCAGCTTCCGACAGGGTACGACCTACGAGCAGTACTTC. This encodes CASSFRQGTTYEQYF.

This chain joins TRBV7-6 and TRBJ1-5; no clear D gene. The CDR3 loop spans 13 amino acids. The V end was cut by 10 bases, the J end by 5 bases, with 15 bases between. CDR1 and CDR2 from the germline V gene are SGHVS and FNYEAQ. As DNA, the CDR3 is TGTGCCACGTCAGGTTACGGTGATCAGCCCCAGCATTTT. It specifies CATSGYGDQPQHF.

The genes are TRBV19 and TRBJ1-1, with 8 bases identical to TRBD1. The CDR3 is 17 residues long. Germline V CDR1 and CDR2: LNHDA, SQIVND (reference sequence). Trimming cost V 1 base and J 1 base; bases outside gene matches: 8. The DNA of the CDR3 is TGTGCCAGTAGTATAGTGTTCCGGACAGGGCGGAACACTGAAGCTTTCTTT. It codes for CASSIVFRTGRNTEAFF.

This chain links TRBV7-8 with TRBJ2-7; a possible D gene is TRBD1 (6 bases). V was clipped by 1 base and J by 0 bases, with 19 bases between them. The CDR3 has 18 amino acids. CDR1 and CDR2 from the germline V gene are SGHVS and FQNEAQ. The CDR3 loop is CASSLVFPGQLSSYEQYF. The DNA of the CDR3 is TGTGCCAGCAGCTTAGTTTTCCCGGGACAATTAAGCTCCTACGAGCAGTACTTC. Supplemented by reference TRBV7-8 and TRBJ2-7, the full variable domain reads GAGVSQSPRYKVAKRGQDVALRCDPISGHVSLFWYQQALGQGPEFLTYFQNEAQLDKSGLPSDRFFAERPEGSVSTLKIQRTQQEDSAVYLCASSLVFPGQLSSYEQYFGPGTRLTVT.

CDR3 bases: TGCAGCGTACTTACAGGGCTCGGAAACACCATATATTTT. Translated, it gives CSVLTGLGNTIYF. The V gene is TRBV29-1, the J gene TRBJ1-3, with D perhaps matching TRBD1 (6 bases). CDR3 size: 13 residues. The V gene's germline CDR1 is SQVTM and CDR2 ANQGSEA. Trimming left V 6 bases short and J 4 bases short, with 13 bases between. The variable domain in full, with the rest retrieved from reference TRBV29-1 and TRBJ1-3, is SAVISQKPSRDICQRGTSLTIQCQVDSQVTMMFWYRQQPGQSLTLIATANQGSEATYESGFVIDKFPISRPNLTFSTLTVSNMSPEDSSIYLCSVLTGLGNTIYFGEGSWLTVV.

This rearrangement joins TRBV30 to TRBJ1-6; weak D call: TRBD1 (6 bases). Germline V gives CDR1 GTSNPN, CDR2 SVGIG (reference sequence). V lost 1 base to trimming and J lost 7 bases, with 20 bases between them. The CDR3 spans 17 residues. The CDR3 bases are TGTGCCTGGAGTGGTTGGGACACCTCATTGGGGAATTCACCCCTCCACTTT. Protein: CAWSGWDTSLGNSPLHF.

This clone was detected once. The chain couples TRBV27 to TRBJ2-5; D is uncertain. V was trimmed by 4 bases and J by 5 bases, leaving 14 bases between them. The CDR3 runs to 14 residues. The germline gives CDR1 MNHEY, CDR2 SMNVEV (reference sequence). The CDR3 DNA reads as TGTGCCAGCAGTTCCTTAATCCCTCGGGAGACCCAGTACTTC. It codes for CASSSLIPRETQYF.

The chain has TRBV19 and TRBJ1-3; the D gene is possibly TRBD1 (6 bases). In germline, CDR1 is LNHDA, CDR2 SQIVND (reference sequence). V dropped 6 bases and J dropped 1 base, with 13 bases sitting between them. This CDR3 is 15 amino acids long. The CDR3 coding sequence is TGTGCCAGTAGCCCCTTCGGACAGTCTGGAAACACCATATATTTT. It specifies CASSPFGQSGNTIYF.

The V and J genes are TRBV9 and TRBJ2-2; D is unclear. From germline, CDR1 is SGDLS and CDR2 YYNGEE. V was cut by 4 bases and J by 0 bases, with 10 bases left in between. The CDR3 contains 15 residues. The CDR3 nucleotides are TGTGCCAGCAGCTTAAGCACAGCGAACACCGGGGAGCTGTTTTTT. This translates into CASSLSTANTGELFF.

This chain joins TRBV7-4 and TRBJ2-7; TRBD1 matches at 7 bases. The CDR3 is 14 residues long. The J segment lost 5 bases and the V segment lost 4 bases, leaving 8 bases of the junction unmatched. The germline V gene has CDR1 SGHVT and CDR2 SQSDAQ. This CDR3 reads CASSSNRGGHEQYF. CDR3 in DNA: TGTGCCAGCAGCTCCAACAGGGGTGGCCACGAGCAGTACTTC.

The chain is built from TRBV6-5 and TRBJ2-7, with 10 bases identical to TRBD1. Germline CDR1 and CDR2: MNHEY and SVGAGI. The CDR3 loop spans 13 amino acids. With 8 bases clipped from V and 3 bases from J, the junction kept 4 bases outside the gene matches. As DNA, the CDR3 is TGTGCCAGCGGCCGGGACAGGGGCTACGAGCAGTACTTC. Amino acids: CASGRDRGYEQYF.

The chain uses TRBV5-1 and TRBJ2-7, with 8 bases that match TRBD1. The CDR3 contains 15 residues. Germline trimming cut 4 bases from V and 0 bases from J; bases unmatched to any gene: 6. Per germline, CDR1 SGHRS and CDR2 YFSETQ. Written as DNA, the CDR3 is TGCGCCAGCAGCCTCGGACAGGGATTCTCCTACGAGCAGTACTTC. It yields the protein CASSLGQGFSYEQYF.

The genes are TRBV4-1 and TRBJ2-7, with TRBD2 identical over 7 bases. Germline V CDR1 and CDR2: MGHRA, YSYEKL. The length of the CDR3 is 19 residues. The V and J ends lost 0 bases and 0 bases, in that order; junction bases with no gene match: 14. The CDR3 loop is CASSQDGADGGGSSYEQYF. The CDR3 DNA is TGCGCCAGCAGCCAAGATGGGGCGGATGGCGGGGGATCCTCCTACGAGCAGTACTTC.

V and J are TRBV28 and TRBJ2-1; 14 bases fit TRBD2. V lost 5 bases, J lost 8 bases, and 20 bases stayed unmatched. CDR3 length equals 20 residues. CDR1 MDHEN and CDR2 SYDVKM come from the germline V gene. The CDR3 here is CASSTRLAGGTRFKFDEQFF. The CDR3 nucleotides are TGTGCCAGCAGTACTAGACTAGCGGGAGGGACCAGGTTTAAGTTCGATGAGCAGTTCTTC.

The CDR3 sequence is CASSPVIGGLAGGAYNEQFF. The CDR3 DNA reads TGTGCCAGCAGCCCCGTCATCGGGGGACTAGCGGGGGGTGCCTACAATGAGCAGTTCTTC. The chain carries TRBV7-3 and TRBJ2-1, with 15 bases fitting TRBD2. CDR3 length: 20 amino acids. V lost 5 bases and J lost 2; bases outside the gene matches: 13. Germline V gives CDR1 SGHTA, CDR2 FQGTGA.

This chain links TRBV28 with TRBJ1-3; D is uncertain. Trimming removed 6 bases from V and 2 bases from J, with 11 bases in between. The germline CDR1 and CDR2 sequences are MDHEN and SYDVKM. The length of the CDR3 is 14 residues. CDR3 coding DNA: TGTGCCAGCAGGTCCGGGAATACTGGAAACACCATATATTTT. Translation gives CASRSGNTGNTIYF.

V usage is TRBV5-1 and J usage is TRBJ1-1; D is perhaps TRBD1 (5 bases). Deletions cut 4 bases from V and 1 base from J, with 17 bases between. The CDR3 spans 16 residues. Germline lookup yields CDR1 SGHRS and CDR2 YFSETQ. CDR3 loop: CASSPGLIQGNTEAFF. The DNA of the CDR3 is TGCGCCAGCAGCCCCGGGCTGATCCAGGGGAACACTGAAGCTTTCTTT.

This chain connects TRBV5-1 to TRBJ2-3, with 8 bases aligning to TRBD2. CDR3 size: 15 residues. Germline CDR1 SGHRS, CDR2 YFSETQ. Trimming took 0 bases from V and 3 from J; bases not matched to a gene: 3. CDR3 protein: CASSLGSGRTDTQYF. The DNA for the CDR3 is TGCGCCAGCAGCTTGGGAAGCGGGAGAACAGATACGCAGTATTTT.

The gene calls are TRBV30 and TRBJ2-7; D might be TRBD1 (6 bases). This CDR3 region has 13 residues. The germline V gene encodes CDR1 GTSNPN and CDR2 SVGIG (reference sequence). V was cut by 4 bases and J by 4 bases, with 14 bases left in between. CDR3 amino acids: CAWTRGISYEQYF. CDR3 nucleotides: TGTGCCTGGACTAGGGGGATAAGTTACGAGCAGTACTTC.

The chain couples TRBV27 to TRBJ2-1; 13 bases are shared with TRBD2. Germline CDR1 is MNHEY and CDR2 is SMNVEV (reference sequence). Unmatched junction bases numbered 13, after V lost 6 bases and J lost 8 bases. The CDR3 length is 17 residues. CDR3 in amino acids: CASSRRQGLAGVDEQFF. Here the CDR3 DNA reads TGTGCCAGCAGCCGCCGCCAAGGACTAGCGGGAGTTGATGAGCAGTTCTTC.

This chain joins TRBV2 and TRBJ2-6; 7 bases fit TRBD1. Germline V gene data show CDR1 as SNHLY and CDR2 as FYNNEI. V dropped 7 bases and J dropped 7; count of bases not matched to a gene: 10. There are 15 residues in the CDR3. Here the CDR3 DNA reads TGTGCCAGCACCAACAACAGGGGAGTTGCCAACGTCCTGACTTTC. Protein product: CASTNNRGVANVLTF.

The rearrangement uses TRBV4-3 and TRBJ2-5, with 12 bases fitting TRBD2. The V segment lost 1 base and the J segment 1 base; nucleotides outside the gene matches: 4. The germline V gene encodes CDR1 LGHNA and CDR2 YSLEER. The length of the CDR3 is 17 residues. The CDR3 nucleotides read TGCGCCAGCAGCCAAGGGCTAGCGGGAGGGCTCCAAGAGACCCAGTACTTC. Translating gives CASSQGLAGGLQETQYF.

The chain combines TRBV6-6 with TRBJ2-3; TRBD1 matches at 9 bases. The V gene end was trimmed by 6 bases and the J gene end by 3 bases; junction bases not matched to a gene: 1. This CDR3 has 13 residues. Germline V gene lookup returns CDR1 MNHNY and CDR2 SVGAGI (reference sequence). The CDR3 is CASRDRGTDTQYF. The CDR3 region has the DNA TGTGCCAGCAGAGACAGGGGGACAGATACGCAGTATTTT.